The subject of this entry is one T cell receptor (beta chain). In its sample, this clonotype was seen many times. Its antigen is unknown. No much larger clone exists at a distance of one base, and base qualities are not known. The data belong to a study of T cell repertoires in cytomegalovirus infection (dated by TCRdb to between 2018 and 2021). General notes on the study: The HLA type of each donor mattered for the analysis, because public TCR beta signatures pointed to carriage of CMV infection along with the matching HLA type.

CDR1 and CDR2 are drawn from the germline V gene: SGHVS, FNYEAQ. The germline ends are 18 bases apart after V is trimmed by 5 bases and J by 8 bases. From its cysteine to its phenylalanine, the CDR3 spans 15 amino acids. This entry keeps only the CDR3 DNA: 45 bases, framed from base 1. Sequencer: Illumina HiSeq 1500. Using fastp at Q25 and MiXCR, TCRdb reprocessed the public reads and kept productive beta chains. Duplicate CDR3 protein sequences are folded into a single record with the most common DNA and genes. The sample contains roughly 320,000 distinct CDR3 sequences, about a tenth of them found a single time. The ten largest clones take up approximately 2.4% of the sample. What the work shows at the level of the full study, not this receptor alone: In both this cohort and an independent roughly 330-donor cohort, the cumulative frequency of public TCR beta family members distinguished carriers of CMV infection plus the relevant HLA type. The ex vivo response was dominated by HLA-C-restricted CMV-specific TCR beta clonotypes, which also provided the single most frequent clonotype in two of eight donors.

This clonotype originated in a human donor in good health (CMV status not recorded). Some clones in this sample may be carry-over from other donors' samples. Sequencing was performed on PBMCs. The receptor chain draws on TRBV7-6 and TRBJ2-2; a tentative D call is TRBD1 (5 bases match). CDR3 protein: CASSPSSPNRGELFF. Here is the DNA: TGTGCCAGCAGCCCCTCAAGCCCGAACAGGGGGGAGCTGTTTTTT. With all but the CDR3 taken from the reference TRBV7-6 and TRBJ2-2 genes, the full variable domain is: GAGVSQSPRYKVTKRGQDVALRCDPISGHVSLYWYRQALGQGPEFLTYFNYEAQQDKSGLPNDRFSAERPEGSISTLTIQRTEQRDSAMYRCASSPSSPNRGELFFGEGSRLTVL.